This T cell receptor beta chain derives from a study of cytomegalovirus exposure and HLA in healthy donors. On the study more broadly: Clustering assigned about 80% of the roughly 370 genotyped donors to the Caucasian-associated ancestry cluster.

Study-wide findings and caveats: The study assumed roughly uniform donor sequencing depth for presence/absence analyses. High sensitivity and specificity were reportedly achieved when the classifier diagnosed cytomegalovirus status.

This clone was counted only a few times. Antigen unknown. The CDR3 totals 16 residues. Losses at the gene ends were 0 bases for V and 5 bases for J; bases not matched to a gene: 10. CDR1 and CDR2 (germline): SNHLY, FYNNEI. Donors had nominal health at sampling but likely had unrecorded immune exposures. The PCR used 60 Vbeta and 13 Jbeta primers. The assay was immunoSEQ multiplex PCR, and TCRdb's table has in-frame clones only and misses some. This table holds around 100,000 clones, 60% to 70% found once. The chain couples TRBV2 to TRBJ2-7; TRBD1 matches at 7 bases. Input material: PBMCs. The origin of this receptor is a woman between 45 and 60 years old in good health and CMV-seronegative. This CDR3 is CASSEAQGVVSNEQYF. For the CDR3, the DNA is TGTGCCAGCAGTGAAGCGCAGGGGGTGGTTTCCAACGAGCAGTACTTC.